This T cell receptor beta chain was sequenced in a study of T cell responses to AZD1222 COVID-19 vaccine. The CDR3 has 12 amino acids. Trimming took 0 bases from V and 5 from J, leaving 6 bases between them. Germline lookup yields CDR1 SGDLS and CDR2 YYNGEE. TCRdb keeps only in-frame clones here, not all; method: immunoSEQ multiplex PCR. The data hold over 120,000 clones, with roughly 92% observed a single time. The receptor was isolated from an adult in good health. Source: peripheral blood, taken on day 0 of AZD1222 vaccination. The rearrangement joins TRBV9 to TRBJ2-7, with no clear D. CDR3 residues: CASSVESHEQYF. In nucleotides, the CDR3 is TGTGCCAGCAGCGTAGAATCACACGAGCAGTACTTC.